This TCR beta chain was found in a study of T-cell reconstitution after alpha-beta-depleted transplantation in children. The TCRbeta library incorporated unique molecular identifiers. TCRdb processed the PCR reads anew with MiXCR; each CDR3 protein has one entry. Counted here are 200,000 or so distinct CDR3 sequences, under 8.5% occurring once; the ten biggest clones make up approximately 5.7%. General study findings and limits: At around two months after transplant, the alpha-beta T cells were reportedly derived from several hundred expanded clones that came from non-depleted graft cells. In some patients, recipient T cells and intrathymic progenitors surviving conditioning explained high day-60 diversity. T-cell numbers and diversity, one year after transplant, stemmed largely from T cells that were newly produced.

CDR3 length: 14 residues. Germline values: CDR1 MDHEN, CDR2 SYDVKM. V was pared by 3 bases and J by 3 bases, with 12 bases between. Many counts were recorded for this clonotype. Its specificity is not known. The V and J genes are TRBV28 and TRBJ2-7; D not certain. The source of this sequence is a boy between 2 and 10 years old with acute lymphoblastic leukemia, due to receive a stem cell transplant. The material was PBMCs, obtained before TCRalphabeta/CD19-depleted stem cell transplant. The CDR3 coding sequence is TGTGCCAGCAGTTTCCCTACCTTGGGCTACGAGCAGTACTTC. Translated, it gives CASSFPTLGYEQYF.